These 24 T cell receptor beta chains share one sample of origin, sequenced in a study of CD8+CD57+ T cells in acquired aplastic anemia. Genomic DNA, serving as template, underwent TCR beta VDJ and CDR3 profiling. In TCRdb, the reads were re-called with MiXCR into one record per CDR3 protein. The table lists fewer than 250,000 distinct CDR3 sequences, less than 65% of them singletons. Sample: sorted CD4+, CD8+, or CD8+CD57+ T cells (not recorded which) from PBMCs. All receptors come from a human donor in good health, serving as a control.

This clonotype was counted a few times. The CDR3: CASSLRGGNTGELFF. The CDR3 DNA is TGTGCCAGCAGTTTACGGGGGGGCAACACCGGGGAGCTGTTTTTT. The chain joins TRBV27 to TRBJ2-2; 8 nucleotides match TRBD2. This CDR3 spans 15 amino acids. The germline V gene encodes CDR1 MNHEY and CDR2 SMNVEV (reference sequence). The V and J ends lost 2 bases and 2 bases, in that order; junction bases with no gene match: 1.

The gene calls are TRBV19 and TRBJ2-6; 9 nucleotides match TRBD2. Germline CDR1 and CDR2: LNHDA and SQIVND (reference sequence). Unmatched junction bases numbered 10, after V lost 5 bases and J lost 2 bases. There are 18 residues in the CDR3. CDR3 sequence (DNA): TGTGCCAGTAGTGCGCAGACAGCGGGGGGCGCTGGGGCCAACGTCCTGACTTTC. Protein product: CASSAQTAGGAGANVLTF.

This clonotype was found many times. The chain employs TRBV12-3 or TRBV12-4 and TRBJ1-5; TRBD1 matches 10 bases. J was trimmed by 4 bases and V by 6 bases; bases with no gene match: 12. The CDR3 loop spans 17 amino acids. This CDR3 is CASSRARGQGDNQPQHF. CDR3 in DNA: TGTGCCAGCAGCCGGGCTAGAGGACAGGGGGATAATCAGCCCCAGCATTTT.

This chain's CDR3 is CASSVVGQGAEQYF. In nucleotides, the CDR3 is TGTGCCAGCAGCGTAGTTGGCCAAGGGGCCGAGCAGTACTTC. This chain uses TRBV9 with TRBJ2-7; TRBD1 might be the D (5 bases). Trimming removed 0 bases from V and 6 bases from J, with 13 bases in between. The CDR3 spans 14 residues. CDR1 is SGDLS and CDR2 is YYNGEE in the germline V gene.

A word on this clonotype: Its ends do not fully match the called genes, so a read error is possible. As DNA, the CDR3 is TGTGCCACCAGGAGAGAAACAGGGGCGTCTGGAAACACCTTC. Translated: CATRRETGASGNTF. V and J are TRBV15 and TRBJ1-2; 7 bases are shared with TRBD1. The germline gives CDR1 LNHNV, CDR2 YYDKDF (reference sequence). CDR3 length: 14 residues.

The sample holds a few counts of this clonotype. The chain couples TRBV27 to TRBJ1-4, with D unresolved. The CDR3 is 13 residues long. Germline assignment: CDR1 MNHEY and CDR2 SMNVEV (reference sequence). Trimming pared 3 bases from V and 8 bases from J, leaving 10 bases between. CDR3 DNA: TGTGCCAGCAGTTTTTGGGTCGGCGAAAAACTGTTTTTT. As protein: CASSFWVGEKLFF.

This clonotype was counted a single time. The V gene is TRBV9, the J gene TRBJ2-7, with 10 bases fitting TRBD1. V shed 4 bases, J shed 3 bases, and the junction held 7 bases outside the gene matches. The CDR3 runs 15 residues. The germline V gene encodes CDR1 SGDLS and CDR2 YYNGEE. The DNA for the CDR3 is TGTGCCAGCAGCCCGGGACAGGGGATTCACTACGAGCAGTACTTC. It yields the protein CASSPGQGIHYEQYF.

The chain couples TRBV7-2 to TRBJ1-6, with no clear D. Trimming took off 0 bases at V and 0 bases at J, with 9 bases between the two ends. CDR1 is SGHTA, CDR2 FQGNSA, per germline. The CDR3 covers 17 residues. The CDR3 DNA sequence: TGTGCCAGCAGCTTAGCGGTCCGGAGCTCCTATAATTCACCCCTCCACTTT. Translated, it gives CASSLAVRSSYNSPLHF.

The rearrangement links TRBV10-3 to TRBJ1-1; the D is unclear. CDR3 length equals 14 residues. V dropped 3 bases and J dropped 2 bases, with 10 bases sitting between them. In germline, CDR1 is ENHRY, CDR2 SYGVKD. The CDR3 coding sequence is TGTGCCATCAGTGATTGGGCAGTAAACACTGAAGCTTTCTTT. This sequence encodes CAISDWAVNTEAFF.

Comments on this clonotype: The junction departs from the called germline gene at one end, perhaps through a read error. The chain links TRBV7-6 to TRBJ1-4; TRBD1 is a possible D gene (5 bases). There are 15 residues in the CDR3. Germline V gene data show CDR1 as SGHVS and CDR2 as FNYEAQ. The CDR3 is CASSLGQGGTGKTVF. CDR3 coding DNA: TGTGCCAGCAGCTTAGGGCAGGGTGGGACGGGAAAAACTGTTTTT. Full variable domain (outside the CDR3, taken from reference TRBV7-6 and TRBJ1-4): GAGVSQSPRYKVTKRGQDVALRCDPISGHVSLYWYRQALGQGPEFLTYFNYEAQQDKSGLPNDRFSAERPEGSISTLTIQRTEQRDSAMYRCASSLGQGGTGKTVFGSGTQLSVL.

In this sample, this clonotype turned up a few times. The chain carries TRBV18 and TRBJ1-1; 8 bases align to TRBD1. CDR3 size: 17 residues. Germline lookup yields CDR1 KGHSH and CDR2 LQKENI. V shed 3 bases, J shed 1 base, and the junction held 10 bases outside the gene matches. The CDR3 sequence is CASSPPNGQGGNTEAFF. In DNA form, the CDR3 reads TGTGCCAGCTCACCGCCGAACGGACAGGGAGGGAACACTGAAGCTTTCTTT.

The rearrangement uses TRBV29-1 and TRBJ1-2, with D uncertain. The CDR3 consists of 12 residues. Per the germline V gene, CDR1 is SQVTM and CDR2 is ANQGSEA. The V end lost 4 bases, the J end lost 4 bases, and 10 bases lay between the germline ends. Written as DNA, the CDR3 is TGCAGCGTTGTTGAGAGAAGCTATGGCTACACCTTC. Protein sequence: CSVVERSYGYTF.

This clonotype was seen a handful of times. The chain uses TRBV6-6 and TRBJ2-4; a possible D gene is TRBD1 (5 bases). The length of the CDR3 is 17 residues. Germline CDR1 is MNHNY and CDR2 is SVGAGI (reference sequence). The V end lost 0 bases, the J end lost 0 bases, and 12 bases lay between the germline ends. CDR3 nucleotides: TGTGCCAGCAGTTACTCGGTTCAGGGAAAAGCCAAAAACATTCAGTACTTC. It yields the protein CASSYSVQGKAKNIQYF.

The chain joins TRBV6-1 to TRBJ2-5; D remains unclear. This CDR3 has 14 residues. Germline assignment: CDR1 MNHNS and CDR2 SASEGT. V was clipped by 1 base and J by 5 bases, with 11 bases between them. In DNA form, the CDR3 reads TGTGCCAGCAGTGAAGGGACGACCCTTGAGACCCAGTACTTC. Amino acids: CASSEGTTLETQYF.

This clonotype occurred once. The V gene is TRBV25-1, the J gene TRBJ2-3; D may be TRBD1 or TRBD2 (5 bases each). V was shortened by 2 bases and J by 3 bases, with 9 bases between the two germline ends. Germline V gene data show CDR1 as MGHDK and CDR2 as SYGVNS. The CDR3 extends over 14 amino acids. The DNA for the CDR3 is TGTGCCAGCAGTGAACCGGGGCCAACAGATACGCAGTATTTT. It encodes CASSEPGPTDTQYF.

The V and J genes are TRBV2 and TRBJ1-2; possible D gene TRBD1, 5 bases. Germline CDR1 is SNHLY and CDR2 is FYNNEI. The CDR3 consists of 13 residues. Trimming took off 6 bases at V and 1 base at J, with 9 bases between the two ends. Written as DNA, the CDR3 is TGTGCCAGCAGGGTCGACAGTAACTATGGCTACACCTTC. It encodes CASRVDSNYGYTF.

This clonotype has just a few counts. This chain joins TRBV24-1 and TRBJ2-3; D remains ambiguous. Per the germline V gene, CDR1 is KGHDR and CDR2 is SFDVKD. The CDR3 length is 13 residues. V was shortened by 0 bases and J by 1 base, with 1 base between the two germline ends. This CDR3 is CATSDLGTDTQYF. As DNA, the CDR3 is TGTGCCACCAGTGATTTGGGCACAGATACGCAGTATTTT.

This clonotype was counted at least ten times. This chain uses TRBV4-3 with TRBJ1-1; D remains unclear. CDR1 LGHNA and CDR2 YSLEER come from the germline V gene. The CDR3 consists of 15 residues. V shed 1 base and J shed 5 bases, with 14 bases lying between them. CDR3 DNA sequence: TGCGCCAGCAGCCAAGGATACAGAGTTGGTACTGAAGCTTTCTTT. Its protein product is CASSQGYRVGTEAFF.

The genes are TRBV9 and TRBJ2-5; TRBD1 matches 9 bases. The germline V gene encodes CDR1 SGDLS and CDR2 YYNGEE. The CDR3 length is 16 residues. V gave up 0 bases and J gave up 5 bases; unmatched junction bases: 8. CDR3 nucleotide sequence: TGTGCCAGCAGCGTAGGCAACAGGGGGCGAGGGGAGACCCAGTACTTC. Translation: CASSVGNRGRGETQYF.

At least ten counts were recorded for this clonotype. The genes are TRBV20-1 and TRBJ1-1; tentative D call: TRBD1 (5 bases). This CDR3 contains 12 residues. V gave up 3 bases and J gave up 10 bases, with 15 bases separating them. From germline, CDR1 is DFQATT and CDR2 SNEGSKA (reference sequence). CDR3 protein: CSASRGERGAFF. The DNA for the CDR3 is TGCAGTGCTAGTCGGGGGGAGAGGGGAGCTTTCTTT.

The chain employs TRBV24-1 and TRBJ1-1; 12 positions agree with TRBD1. Germline CDR1 is KGHDR and CDR2 is SFDVKD. V lost 9 bases to trimming and J lost 11 bases; unmatched junction nucleotides: 9. The CDR3 totals 13 residues. The CDR3, as DNA: TGTGCCACCCGCAGGGACAGGGGGCTAAGGGCTTTCTTT. Protein sequence: CATRRDRGLRAFF.

The V and J genes are TRBV12-3 or TRBV12-4 and TRBJ2-7; 7 bases align to TRBD1. With V trimmed by 5 bases and J by 0 bases, 4 bases remained unmatched. The CDR3 contains 14 residues. As DNA, the CDR3 is TGTGCCAGCAGTAACCGGGACAGCTCCTACGAGCAGTACTTC. It yields the protein CASSNRDSSYEQYF.

This chain uses TRBV10-3 with TRBJ2-3; D is uncertain. CDR3 size: 12 residues. The V gene lost 3 bases and the J gene lost 6 bases, with 7 bases spanning the gap. Germline V gene lookup returns CDR1 ENHRY and CDR2 SYGVKD. CDR3 sequence reads: CAISDVEDTQYF. Written as DNA, the CDR3 is TGTGCCATCAGTGATGTAGAGGATACGCAGTATTTT.

The chain links TRBV19 to TRBJ1-6; 8 positions agree with TRBD1. V was clipped by 4 bases and J by 5 bases; unmatched bases: 7. In germline, CDR1 is LNHDA, CDR2 SQIVND (reference sequence). The CDR3 has 16 residues. CDR3 nucleotides: TGTGCCAGTAGTACGATTGGACAGGGTCATAATTCACCCCTCCACTTT. Translated: CASSTIGQGHNSPLHF.